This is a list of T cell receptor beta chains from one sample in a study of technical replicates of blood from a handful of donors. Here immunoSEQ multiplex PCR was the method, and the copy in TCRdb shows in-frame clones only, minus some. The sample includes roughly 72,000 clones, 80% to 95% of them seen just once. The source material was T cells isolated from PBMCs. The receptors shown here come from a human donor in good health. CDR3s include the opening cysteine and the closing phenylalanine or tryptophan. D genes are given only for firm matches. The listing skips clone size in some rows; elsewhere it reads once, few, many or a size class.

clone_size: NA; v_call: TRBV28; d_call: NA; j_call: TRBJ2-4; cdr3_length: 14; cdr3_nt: TGTGCCAGCAGTTTAAGGGGCAGTGAAAACATTCAGTACTTC; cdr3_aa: CASSLRGSENIQYF
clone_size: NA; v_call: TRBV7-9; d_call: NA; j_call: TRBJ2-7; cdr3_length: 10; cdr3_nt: TGTGCCAGCAGCGCAGTGGAGCAGTACTTC; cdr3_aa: CASSAVEQYF
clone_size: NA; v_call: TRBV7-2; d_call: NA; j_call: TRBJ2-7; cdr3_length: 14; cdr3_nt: TGTGCCAGCAGCTTTTTTCAGGGTGGCTACGAGCAGTACTTC; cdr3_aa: CASSFFQGGYEQYF
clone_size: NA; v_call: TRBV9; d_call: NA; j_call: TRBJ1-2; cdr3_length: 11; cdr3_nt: TGTGCCAGCAGCGCCCCTTATGGCTACACCTTC; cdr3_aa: CASSAPYGYTF
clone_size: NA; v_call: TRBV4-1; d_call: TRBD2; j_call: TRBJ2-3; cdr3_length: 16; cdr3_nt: TGCGCCAGCAGCCTAGAAACTAGCGGCAACACAGATACGCAGTATTTT; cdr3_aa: CASSLETSGNTDTQYF
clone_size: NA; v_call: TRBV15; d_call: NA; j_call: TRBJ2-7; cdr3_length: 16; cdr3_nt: TGTGCCACCAGCAGAGCAGGAAGGGAGGCCTCCTACGAGCAGTACTTC; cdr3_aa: CATSRAGREASYEQYF
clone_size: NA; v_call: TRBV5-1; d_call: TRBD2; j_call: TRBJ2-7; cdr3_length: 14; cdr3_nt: TGCGCCAGCAGCATGACTAGCGGGTCCCGTACGCCGTACTTC; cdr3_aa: CASSMTSGSRTPYF
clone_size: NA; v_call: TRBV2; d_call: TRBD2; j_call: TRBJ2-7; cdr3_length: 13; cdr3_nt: TGTGCCAGCACGGGACTAGGCCCCTACGAGCAGTACTTC; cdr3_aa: CASTGLGPYEQYF
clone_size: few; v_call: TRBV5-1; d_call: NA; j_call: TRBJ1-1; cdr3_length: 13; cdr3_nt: TGCGCCAGCAGATCAGGGGAATACACTGAAGCTTTCTTT; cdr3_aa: CASRSGEYTEAFF
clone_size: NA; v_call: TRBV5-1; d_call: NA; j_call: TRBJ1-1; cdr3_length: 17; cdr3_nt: TGCGCCAGCAGCAGTCGGGGGGTAGGGATTGGGAACACTGAAGCTTTCTTT; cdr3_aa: CASSSRGVGIGNTEAFF
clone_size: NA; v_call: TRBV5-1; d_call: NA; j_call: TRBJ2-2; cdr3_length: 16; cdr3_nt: TGCGCCAGCAGCTTGATTGGGGGGTTTAACACCGGGGAGCTGTTTTTT; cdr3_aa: CASSLIGGFNTGELFF